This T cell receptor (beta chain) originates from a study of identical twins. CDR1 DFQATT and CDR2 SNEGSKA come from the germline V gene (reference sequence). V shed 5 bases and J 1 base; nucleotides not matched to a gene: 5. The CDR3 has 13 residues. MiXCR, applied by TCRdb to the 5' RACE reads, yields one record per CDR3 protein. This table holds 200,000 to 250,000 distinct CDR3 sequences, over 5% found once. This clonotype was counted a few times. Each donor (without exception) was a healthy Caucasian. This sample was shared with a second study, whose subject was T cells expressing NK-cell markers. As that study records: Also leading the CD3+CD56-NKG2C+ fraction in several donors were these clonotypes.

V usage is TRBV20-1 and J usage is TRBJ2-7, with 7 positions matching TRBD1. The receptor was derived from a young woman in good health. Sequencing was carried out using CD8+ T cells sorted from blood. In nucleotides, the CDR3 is TGCAGTGCTCAGGACAGGCAATCCTACGAGCAGTACTTC. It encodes CSAQDRQSYEQYF.